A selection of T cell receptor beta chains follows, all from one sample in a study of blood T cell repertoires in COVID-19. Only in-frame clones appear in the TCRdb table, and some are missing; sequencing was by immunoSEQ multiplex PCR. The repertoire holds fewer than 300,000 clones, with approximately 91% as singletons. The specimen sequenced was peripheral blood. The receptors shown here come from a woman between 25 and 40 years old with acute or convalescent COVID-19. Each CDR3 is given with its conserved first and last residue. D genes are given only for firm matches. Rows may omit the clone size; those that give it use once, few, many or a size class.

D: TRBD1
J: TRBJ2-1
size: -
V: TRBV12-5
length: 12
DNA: TGTGCTAGTGGGGGGACAGTTTTAGGGCAGTTCTTC
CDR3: CASGGTVLGQFF

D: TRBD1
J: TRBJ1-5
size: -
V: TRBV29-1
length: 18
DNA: TGCAGCGTTGTATTAGCGACAGGGGGCTCCAATAGGGATCAGCCCCAGCATTTT
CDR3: CSVVLATGGSNRDQPQHF

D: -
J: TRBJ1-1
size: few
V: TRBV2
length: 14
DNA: TGTGCCAGCAGTGACCCGGGACACAACACTGAAGCTTTCTTT
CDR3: CASSDPGHNTEAFF

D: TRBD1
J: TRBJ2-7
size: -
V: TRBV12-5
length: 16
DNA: TGTGCTAGTGGCCTAGATCTCTGGGACAGGGCCCACGAGCAGTACTTC
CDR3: CASGLDLWDRAHEQYF

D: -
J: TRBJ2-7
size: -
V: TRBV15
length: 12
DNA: TGTGCCACCAGCGCCGCCGGCTACGAGCAGTACTTC
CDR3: CATSAAGYEQYF

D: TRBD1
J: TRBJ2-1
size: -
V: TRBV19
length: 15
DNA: TGTGCCAGTAGTACTACAGGGGGCCGATACAATGAGCAGTTCTTC
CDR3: CASSTTGGRYNEQFF

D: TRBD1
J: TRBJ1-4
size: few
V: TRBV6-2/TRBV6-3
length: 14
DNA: TGTGCCAGCAGCGCCGGGACAGAAAATGAAAAACTGTTTTTT
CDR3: CASSAGTENEKLFF

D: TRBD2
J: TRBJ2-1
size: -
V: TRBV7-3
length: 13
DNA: TGTGCCAGCAGCTTAATCCTAGCGGGTGAGCAGTTCTTC
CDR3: CASSLILAGEQFF

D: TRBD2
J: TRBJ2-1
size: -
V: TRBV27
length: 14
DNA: TGTGCCAGCAGTACCCGGACTAGTTTGGATGAGCAGTTCTTC
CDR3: CASSTRTSLDEQFF

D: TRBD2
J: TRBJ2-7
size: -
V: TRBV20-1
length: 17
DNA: TGCAGTGCTAGTTTCCCCGGCGGGAGGCGCAGCTCCTACGAGCAGTACTTC
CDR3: CSASFPGGRRSSYEQYF

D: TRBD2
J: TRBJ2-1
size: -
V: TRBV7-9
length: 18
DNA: TGTGCCAGCAGCTTAGCGCGGCGGGAGGGGAGCTCCTACAATGAGCAGTTCTTC
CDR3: CASSLARREGSSYNEQFF

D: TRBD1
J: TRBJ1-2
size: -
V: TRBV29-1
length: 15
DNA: TGCAGCGTTGAAGATCACAGCACAGGGGGCTATGGCTACACCTTC
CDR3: CSVEDHSTGGYGYTF

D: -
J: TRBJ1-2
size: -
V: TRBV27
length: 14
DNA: TGTGCCAGCAGTTCAAGCAGGTATAACTATGGCTACACCTTC
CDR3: CASSSSRYNYGYTF

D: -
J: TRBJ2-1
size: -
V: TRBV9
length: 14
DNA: TGTGCCAGCAGCCTACCGGAGAACCCCAATGAGCAGTTCTTC
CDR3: CASSLPENPNEQFF

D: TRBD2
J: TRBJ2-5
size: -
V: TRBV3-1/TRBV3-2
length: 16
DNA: TGTGCCAGCAGTATACGGGGACTGCCGGGAGGAGAGACCCAGTACTTC
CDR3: CASSIRGLPGGETQYF

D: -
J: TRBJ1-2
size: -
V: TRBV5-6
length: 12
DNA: TGTGCCAGCAGCTTGTATGGGGCGGGCTACACCTTC
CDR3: CASSLYGAGYTF

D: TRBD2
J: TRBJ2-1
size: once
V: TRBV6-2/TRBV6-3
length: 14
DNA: TGTGCCAGCACCCCGGGAGGGTCCTACAATGAGCAGTTCTTC
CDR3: CASTPGGSYNEQFF

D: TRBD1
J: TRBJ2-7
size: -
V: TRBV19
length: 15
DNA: TGTGCCAGTAGCCCTGGACAGGGCCTCTCCTACGAGCAGTACTTC
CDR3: CASSPGQGLSYEQYF

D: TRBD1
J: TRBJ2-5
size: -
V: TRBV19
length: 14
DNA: TGTGCCAGTAGTATAGGTCAGGGGGTCGAGACCCAGTACTTC
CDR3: CASSIGQGVETQYF

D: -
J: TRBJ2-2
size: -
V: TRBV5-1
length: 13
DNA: TGCGCCAGCAGCACTGTCTACACCGGGGAGCTGTTTTTT
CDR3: CASSTVYTGELFF

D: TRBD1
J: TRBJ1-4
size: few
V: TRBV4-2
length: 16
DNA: TGTGCCAGCAGCCTCACTGGGGGGACAGGGGGTGAAAAACTGTTTTTT
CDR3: CASSLTGGTGGEKLFF

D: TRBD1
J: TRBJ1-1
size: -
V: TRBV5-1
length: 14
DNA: TGCGCCAGCAGCTTCGGACAGGGGGACACTGAAGCTTTCTTT
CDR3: CASSFGQGDTEAFF

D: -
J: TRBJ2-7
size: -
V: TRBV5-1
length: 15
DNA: TGCGCCAGCAGCTTGTGGCAGGGGGGTTTCTACGAGCAGTACTTC
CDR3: CASSLWQGGFYEQYF

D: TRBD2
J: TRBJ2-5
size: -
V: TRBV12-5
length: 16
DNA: TGTGCTAGTGGTTTGGTGTTGAGCGGGAGAGAAGAGACCCAGTACTTC
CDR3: CASGLVLSGREETQYF

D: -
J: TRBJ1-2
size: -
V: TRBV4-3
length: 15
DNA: TGCGCCAGCAGCCAAGATTGGGGGCGTAGTTATGGCTACACCTTC
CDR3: CASSQDWGRSYGYTF

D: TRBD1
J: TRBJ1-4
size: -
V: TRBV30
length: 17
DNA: TGTGCCTGGAGTCTCAGGGGGACAAGAGCAACTAATGAAAAACTGTTTTTT
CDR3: CAWSLRGTRATNEKLFF

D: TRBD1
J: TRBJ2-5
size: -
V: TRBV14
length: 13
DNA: TGTGCCAGCAGCCAAGGGACAGGAGAGACCCAGTACTTC
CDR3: CASSQGTGETQYF

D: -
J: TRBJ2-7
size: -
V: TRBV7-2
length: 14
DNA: TGTGCCAGCAGCTTAGACGGGAGACCCTACGAGCAGTACTTC
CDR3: CASSLDGRPYEQYF

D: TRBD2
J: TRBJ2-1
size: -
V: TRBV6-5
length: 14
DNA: TGTGCCAGCAGTTACTCAATAACTAGCGATGAGCAGTTCTTC
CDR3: CASSYSITSDEQFF

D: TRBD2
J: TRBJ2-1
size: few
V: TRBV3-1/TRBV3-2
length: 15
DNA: TGTGCCAGCAGCCAAGGACTAGCGGGAGATAGGGAGCAGTTCTTC
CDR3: CASSQGLAGDREQFF

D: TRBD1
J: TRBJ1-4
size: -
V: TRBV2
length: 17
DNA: TGTGCCAGCACCCACCGGGACAGGCTAGGACATAATGAAAAACTGTTTTTT
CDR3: CASTHRDRLGHNEKLFF

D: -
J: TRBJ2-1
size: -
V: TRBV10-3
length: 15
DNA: TGTGCCATCAGTGCCCGGACTATAATCAACAATGAGCAGTTCTTC
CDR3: CAISARTIINNEQFF

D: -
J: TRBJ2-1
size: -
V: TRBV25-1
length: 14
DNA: TGTGCCAGCAGTGAAGCCAGACATTACAATGAGCAGTTCTTC
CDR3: CASSEARHYNEQFF

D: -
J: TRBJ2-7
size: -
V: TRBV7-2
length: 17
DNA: TGTGCCAGCAGCTCATCTCCCATCGTGCGGAGCCCCTACGAGCAGTACTTC
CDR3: CASSSSPIVRSPYEQYF

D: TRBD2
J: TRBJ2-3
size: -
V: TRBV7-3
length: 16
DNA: TGTGCCAGCAGCTTAGGTTTCGGGAGGGGCTCAGATACGCAGTATTTT
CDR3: CASSLGFGRGSDTQYF

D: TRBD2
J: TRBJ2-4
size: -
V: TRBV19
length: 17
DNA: TGTGCCAGTAGTGGACGGACTAGCGGGAGGACCAAAAACATTCAGTACTTC
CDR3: CASSGRTSGRTKNIQYF

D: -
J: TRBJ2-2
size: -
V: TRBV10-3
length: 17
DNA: TGTGCCATCAGTGAAACTGGGCAGGGCGCGAACACCGGGGAGCTGTTTTTT
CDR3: CAISETGQGANTGELFF

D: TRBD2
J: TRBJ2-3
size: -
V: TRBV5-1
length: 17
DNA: TGCGCCAGCAGCAGAATAGCGGGAGCTGCTAGCACAGATACGCAGTATTTT
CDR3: CASSRIAGAASTDTQYF

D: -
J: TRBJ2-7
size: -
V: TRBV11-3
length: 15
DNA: TGTGCCAGCATCCCCCTAGGTCCAAGGCGCTACGAGCAGTACTTC
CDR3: CASIPLGPRRYEQYF

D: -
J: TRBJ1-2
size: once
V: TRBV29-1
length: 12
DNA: TGCAGCGTTGAGGGGCCCGGGCGTGGCTACACCTTC
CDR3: CSVEGPGRGYTF

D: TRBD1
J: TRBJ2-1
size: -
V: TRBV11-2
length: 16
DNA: TGTGCCAGCAGCTTAGATGGGACAGGCCATTCCAATGAGCAGTTCTTC
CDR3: CASSLDGTGHSNEQFF

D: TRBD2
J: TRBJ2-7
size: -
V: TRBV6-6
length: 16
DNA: TGTGCCAGCAGTTACTCGGGCCCCTCGGGGGGCTACGAGCAGTACTTC
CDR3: CASSYSGPSGGYEQYF

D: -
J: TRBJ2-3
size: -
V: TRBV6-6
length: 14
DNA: TGTGCCAGCAGTTACCTGAGGGAGCAAGATACGCAGTATTTT
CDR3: CASSYLREQDTQYF

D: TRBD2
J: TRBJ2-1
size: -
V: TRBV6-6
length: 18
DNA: TGTGCCAGCAGTCGGGGTATAACGGGAGGGCCAAGGCAAAATGAGCAGTTCTTC
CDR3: CASSRGITGGPRQNEQFF

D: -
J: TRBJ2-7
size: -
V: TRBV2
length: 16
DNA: TGTGCCAGCAGTGAAATGGGTGGGGCAGCGGGCCACGAGCAGTACTTC
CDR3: CASSEMGGAAGHEQYF

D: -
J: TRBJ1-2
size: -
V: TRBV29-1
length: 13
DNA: TGCATCGCCAGGGACAAAACTAACTATGGCTACACCTTC
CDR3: CIARDKTNYGYTF

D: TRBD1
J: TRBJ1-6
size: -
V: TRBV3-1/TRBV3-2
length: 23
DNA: TGTGCCAGCAGCCAACCCTTTTTATACACTTGGACAGGGCCCATCTCCTATAATTCACCCCTCCACTTT
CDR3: CASSQPFLYTWTGPISYNSPLHF

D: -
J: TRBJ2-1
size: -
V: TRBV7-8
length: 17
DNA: TGTGCCAGCAGCTTAGCCGCGCGGTTCCGCTCCTACAATGAGCAGTTCTTC
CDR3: CASSLAARFRSYNEQFF

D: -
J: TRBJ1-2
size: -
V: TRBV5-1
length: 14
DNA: TGCGCCAGCAGCTTTACCGGGGTAGACTATGGCTACACCTTC
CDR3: CASSFTGVDYGYTF

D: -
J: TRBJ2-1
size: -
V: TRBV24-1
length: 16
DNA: TGTGCCACCAGTGAGCAGACTCCTAGCTCCTACAATGAGCAGTTCTTC
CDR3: CATSEQTPSSYNEQFF

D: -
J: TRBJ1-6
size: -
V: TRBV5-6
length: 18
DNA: TGTGCCAGCAGCTTGGGCCCCCCGGGGAGCTCCTATAATTCACCCCTCCACTTT
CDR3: CASSLGPPGSSYNSPLHF

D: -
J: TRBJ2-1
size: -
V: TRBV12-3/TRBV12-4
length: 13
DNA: TGTGCCAGCAGTGCCCGAGGGACTCCTCGTTCGTTCTTC
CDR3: CASSARGTPRSFF

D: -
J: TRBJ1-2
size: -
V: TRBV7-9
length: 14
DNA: TGTGCCAGCAGCTTAGGTCGGGGTAACTATGGCTACACCTTC
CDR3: CASSLGRGNYGYTF

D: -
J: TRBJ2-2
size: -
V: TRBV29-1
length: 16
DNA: TGCAGCGTTGAGGGACTCGCAACGGGGAACACCGGGGAGCTGTTTTTT
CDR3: CSVEGLATGNTGELFF

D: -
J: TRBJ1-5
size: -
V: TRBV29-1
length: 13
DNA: TGCAGCGTTGAAGGCGGGGCGAATCAGCCCCAGCATTTT
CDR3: CSVEGGANQPQHF

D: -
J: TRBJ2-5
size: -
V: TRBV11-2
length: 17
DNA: TGTGCCAGCAGCTTGATCCTCGGTGGCGGACTAAGAGAGACCCAGTACTTC
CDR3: CASSLILGGGLRETQYF

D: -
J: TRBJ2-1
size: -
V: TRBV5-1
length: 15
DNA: TGCGCCAGCAGCACCACCAGGGCTCTTGGCAATGAGCAGTTCTTC
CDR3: CASSTTRALGNEQFF

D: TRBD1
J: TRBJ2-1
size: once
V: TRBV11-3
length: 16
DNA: TGTGCCAGCAGCTTAGGGGTCGGGACAGGGGGTGATGAGCAGTTCTTC
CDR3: CASSLGVGTGGDEQFF

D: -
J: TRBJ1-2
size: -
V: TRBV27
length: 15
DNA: TGTGCCAGCAGTTTAGGGCTCGGGGGGGTTGGTGGCTACACCTTC
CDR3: CASSLGLGGVGGYTF